Each of the 5 T cell receptor beta chains below was sequenced from the same sample in a study of blood T cell repertoires in COVID-19. Measured with immunoSEQ multiplex PCR; TCRdb has only the in-frame clones, and not every one. The sample has around 100,000 clones; 75% to 90% are singletons. The sequenced sample consisted of peripheral blood. All receptors come from a human donor in a cohort sampled during active or convalescent COVID-19.

The chain links TRBV18 to TRBJ2-7; TRBD1 agrees at 8 bases. This CDR3 contains 15 residues. Germline V gene lookup returns CDR1 KGHSH and CDR2 LQKENI. After removal of 5 bases from V and 0 bases from J, the junction contained 6 bases not matched to a gene. CDR3 loop: CASSRRQGNSYEQYF. DNA of the CDR3: TGTGCCAGCTCAAGACGACAGGGGAACTCCTACGAGCAGTACTTC.

The chain uses TRBV29-1 and TRBJ1-1; D might be TRBD1 (5 bases). Germline CDR1 reads SQVTM; CDR2 reads ANQGSEA. CDR3 length equals 12 residues. Deletions cut 4 bases from V and 4 bases from J, with 10 bases between. CDR3 sequence (DNA): TGCAGCGTTGCGGGGGACGTCACTGAAGCTTTCTTT. Encoded protein: CSVAGDVTEAFF.

This clone was seen a few times. The V gene is TRBV9, the J gene TRBJ2-7, with 12 bases lining up with TRBD2. The CDR3 is 16 residues long. The germline V gene has CDR1 SGDLS and CDR2 YYNGEE. Losses at the gene ends were 3 bases for V and 3 bases for J; bases not matched to a gene: 7. CDR3 protein: CASSAGLAGTRYEQYF. As DNA, the CDR3 is TGTGCCAGCAGCGCCGGACTAGCGGGGACTCGCTACGAGCAGTACTTC.

The chain has TRBV5-1 and TRBJ1-2, with TRBD1 identical over 10 bases. Germline loops: CDR1 SGHRS, CDR2 YFSETQ. V was pared by 0 bases and J by 6 bases, with 2 bases of the junction left unmatched. The CDR3 runs to 14 residues. In DNA form, the CDR3 reads TGCGCCAGCAGCTTGGGGGACAGGGGTGATGGCTACACCTTC. Translating gives CASSLGDRGDGYTF.

This sequence joins TRBV3-1 (or the pseudogene TRBV3-2) and TRBJ2-1; 8 nucleotides match TRBD2. The CDR3 covers 14 residues. CDR1 is LGHDT, CDR2 YNNKEL, per germline (reference sequence). V shed 4 bases and J 6 bases; nucleotides not matched to a gene: 5. CDR3 DNA sequence: TGTGCCAGCAGCCCTCCGGCGGGGGGCAATGAGCAGTTCTTC. This codes for CASSPPAGGNEQFF.